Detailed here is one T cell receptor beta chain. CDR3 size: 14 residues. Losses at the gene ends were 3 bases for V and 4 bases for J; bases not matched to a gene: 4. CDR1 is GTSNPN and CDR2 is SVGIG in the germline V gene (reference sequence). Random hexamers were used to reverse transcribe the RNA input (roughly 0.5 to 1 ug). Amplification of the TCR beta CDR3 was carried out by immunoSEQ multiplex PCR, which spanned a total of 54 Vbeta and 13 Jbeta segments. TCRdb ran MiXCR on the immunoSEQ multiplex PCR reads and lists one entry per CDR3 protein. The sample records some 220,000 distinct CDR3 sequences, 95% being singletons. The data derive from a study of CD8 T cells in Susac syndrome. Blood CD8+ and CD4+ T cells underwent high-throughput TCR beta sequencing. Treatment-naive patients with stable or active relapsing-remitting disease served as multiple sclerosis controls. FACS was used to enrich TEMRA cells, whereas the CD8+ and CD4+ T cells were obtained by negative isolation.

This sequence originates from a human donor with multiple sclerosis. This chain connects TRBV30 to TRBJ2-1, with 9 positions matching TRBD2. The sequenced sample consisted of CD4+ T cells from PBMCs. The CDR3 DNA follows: TGTGCCTGGAGGGTAGCGGGAGTGTACAATGAGCAGTTCTTC. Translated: CAWRVAGVYNEQFF.